Following are 21 T cell receptor beta chains from one sample sequenced in a study of T cell responses to AZD1222 COVID-19 vaccine. Produced via immunoSEQ multiplex PCR; TCRdb's table is partial and in-frame only. The sample lists 90,000 to 150,000 clones; approximately 90% were seen once. The specimen was peripheral blood, collected on day 0 of AZD1222 vaccination. These receptors all stem from an adult in good health.

Only one count was recorded for this clone. J is TRBJ1-6 and V is TRBV7-8, with unresolved D. V lost 0 bases and J 10 bases, leaving 13 bases between the germline ends. Germline CDR1 is SGHVS and CDR2 is FQNEAQ. CDR3 length: 15 residues. The CDR3 DNA reads TGTGCCAGCAGCTTAGCTGGAAGGGCCGTCTCACCCCTCCACTTT. This codes for CASSLAGRAVSPLHF. Filled out from reference TRBV7-8 and TRBJ1-6, the complete variable domain reads GAGVSQSPRYKVAKRGQDVALRCDPISGHVSLFWYQQALGQGPEFLTYFQNEAQLDKSGLPSDRFFAERPEGSVSTLKIQRTQQEDSAVYLCASSLAGRAVSPLHFGNGTRLTVT.

The genes are TRBV14 and TRBJ2-7, with D unclear. V lost 0 bases and J 4 bases, leaving 10 bases between the germline ends. CDR3 length: 14 residues. Germline V CDR1 and CDR2: SGHDN, FVKESK. This CDR3 reads CASSQDYYGYEQYF. CDR3 bases: TGTGCCAGCAGCCAAGATTACTACGGGTACGAGCAGTACTTC.

This clone showed up just once. The CDR3 loop reads CATKKTLGSGNTIYF. CDR3 nucleotide sequence: TGTGCCACCAAGAAAACTTTAGGCTCTGGAAACACCATATATTTT. The rearrangement links TRBV19 to TRBJ1-3, with D hard to call. Trimming took off 10 bases at V and 0 bases at J, with 16 bases between the two ends. Germline CDR1 is LNHDA and CDR2 is SQIVND (reference sequence). This CDR3 is 15 amino acids long. The full variable domain, its missing parts supplied by reference TRBV19 and TRBJ1-3, is DGGITQSPKYLFRKEGQNVTLSCEQNLNHDAMYWYRQDPGQGLRLIYYSQIVNDFQKGDIAEGYSVSREKKESFPLTVTSAQKNPTAFYLCATKKTLGSGNTIYFGEGSWLTVV.

The rearrangement links TRBV27 to TRBJ2-7, with 9 bases lining up with TRBD2. This CDR3 has 13 residues. V was clipped by 6 bases and J by 7 bases; unmatched bases: 7. Germline V lookup: CDR1 MNHEY, CDR2 SMNVEV (reference sequence). The CDR3 is CASSLSGSFEQYF. DNA for the CDR3: TGTGCCAGCAGCCTTAGCGGGAGCTTTGAGCAGTACTTC.

The chain combines TRBV29-1 with TRBJ1-1; a weak D match, TRBD1 (5 bases). Germline CDR1 reads SQVTM; CDR2 reads ANQGSEA. This CDR3 contains 14 residues. The germline V and J ends were trimmed by 1 base and 5 bases, with 14 bases remaining between them. CDR3 sequence: CSVEGTEEGTEAFF. The CDR3 nucleotides are TGCAGCGTTGAAGGTACAGAGGAGGGGACTGAAGCTTTCTTT.

V is TRBV2 and J is TRBJ1-5, with D tentatively TRBD1 (6 bases). The CDR3 extends over 13 amino acids. Germline CDR1 and CDR2: SNHLY and FYNNEI. Trimming took off 10 bases at V and 4 bases at J, with 14 bases between the two ends. The CDR3 DNA reads TGTGCCACAATGGCCGGGACAAATCAGCCCCAGCATTTT. Its translation is CATMAGTNQPQHF.

The chain carries TRBV7-3 and TRBJ2-5; 14 bases are a match to TRBD2. The CDR3 is made up of 17 amino acids. The junction had 6 bases not matched to a gene; V was cut back by 5 bases and J by 1 base. CDR1 and CDR2 from the germline V gene are SGHTA and FQGTGA. CDR3 loop: CASSTTGTSGGQETQYF. The CDR3 DNA sequence: TGTGCCAGCAGCACGACCGGGACTAGCGGGGGCCAAGAGACCCAGTACTTC. The whole variable domain, filled in from reference TRBV7-3 and TRBJ2-5, reads GAGVSQTPSNKVTEKGKYVELRCDPISGHTALYWYRQSLGQGPEFLIYFQGTGAADDSGLPNDRFFAVRPEGSVSTLKIQRTERGDSAVYLCASSTTGTSGGQETQYFGPGTRLLVL.

The chain carries TRBV10-2 and TRBJ2-3; TRBD1 matches 8 bases. J was trimmed by 2 bases and V by 5 bases; bases with no gene match: 3. The CDR3 consists of 14 residues. The germline gives CDR1 WSHSY, CDR2 SAAADI. The CDR3 spells CASSTGGNTDTQYF. In DNA form, the CDR3 reads TGCGCCAGCAGTACAGGGGGTAACACAGATACGCAGTATTTT.

V usage is TRBV16 and J usage is TRBJ1-2; 8 positions agree with TRBD1. V was pared by 4 bases and J by 4 bases, with 8 bases of the junction left unmatched. The CDR3 runs to 15 residues. The germline CDR1 and CDR2 sequences are KGHSY and FQNENV. Here the CDR3 reads CASSRATGASYGYTF. CDR3 nucleotide sequence: TGTGCCAGCAGCCGGGCGACAGGGGCAAGCTATGGCTACACCTTC.

This sequence joins TRBV30 and TRBJ1-1, with TRBD1 matching 8 bases. V shed 4 bases and J 2 bases; nucleotides not matched to a gene: 6. The V gene's germline CDR1 is GTSNPN and CDR2 SVGIG (reference sequence). The CDR3 covers 14 residues. The CDR3 loop reads CAWILTGVNTEAFF. The CDR3 nucleotides read TGTGCCTGGATCCTGACAGGGGTTAACACTGAAGCTTTCTTT.

V is TRBV11-2 and J is TRBJ2-2; D not resolved. The CDR3 totals 15 residues. Germline CDR1 and CDR2: SGHAT and FQNNGV. Trimming cost V 1 base and J 6 bases, with 12 bases left between them. For the CDR3, the DNA is TGTGCCAGCAGCTTAGTCCGCTTAGGACCCGGGGAGCTGTTTTTT. Translation: CASSLVRLGPGELFF.

This clone was counted once. The chain's CDR3 is CASSYGRATGNTIYF. CDR3 DNA sequence: TGTGCCAGCAGTTACGGTCGGGCAACTGGAAACACCATATATTTT. This chain joins TRBV6-5 and TRBJ1-3; D is unclear. Looked up from germline, CDR1 is MNHEY and CDR2 is SVGAGI. CDR3 length: 15 residues. V was trimmed by 2 bases and J by 2 bases, leaving 10 bases between them.

This chain connects TRBV6-2 or TRBV6-3 to TRBJ2-7; 8 bases fit TRBD1. The CDR3 is made up of 15 amino acids. The ends lost 2 bases at V and 5 bases at J; junction bases unmatched: 8. Per the germline V gene, CDR1 is MNHEY and CDR2 is SVGEGT. CDR3 DNA: TGTGCCAGCAGTTACCCGAGGACAGGGAAGGACGAGCAGTACTTC. This codes for CASSYPRTGKDEQYF.

V and J are TRBV29-1 and TRBJ2-1; TRBD2 matches at 11 bases. Germline values: CDR1 SQVTM, CDR2 ANQGSEA. CDR3 length: 13 residues. With 7 bases clipped from V and 9 bases from J, the junction kept 8 bases outside the gene matches. The CDR3 sequence: CSGRTSGLGEQFF. CDR3 in DNA: TGCAGCGGAAGGACTAGCGGGCTCGGTGAGCAGTTCTTC.

This chain joins TRBV9 and TRBJ1-2; no reliable D call. The ends were cut back, 2 bases at V and 7 bases at J, with 18 bases in the middle. Per the germline V gene, CDR1 is SGDLS and CDR2 is YYNGEE. The CDR3 spans 15 residues. CDR3 residues: CASSVDYWGSLGYTF. In DNA, the CDR3 is TGTGCCAGCAGCGTCGATTACTGGGGTAGCCTTGGCTACACCTTC.

The chain uses TRBV12-3 or TRBV12-4 and TRBJ2-7; D is perhaps TRBD2 (6 bases). This CDR3 contains 11 residues. V dropped 5 bases and J dropped 7 bases, with 9 bases sitting between them. Here the CDR3 DNA reads TGTGCCAGCAGTCCCGCGGGGGAGCAGTACTTC. Its protein product is CASSPAGEQYF.

This clone was counted a single time. Other DNA sequences of this sample code for an identical CDR3. V usage is TRBV9 and J usage is TRBJ1-1; possibly TRBD1 for D (5 bases). The CDR3 has 15 amino acids. CDR1 and CDR2 from the germline V gene are SGDLS and YYNGEE. Trimming cost V 1 base and J 3 bases, with 13 bases left between them. The CDR3 protein is CASSVSGFSDTEAFF. CDR3 nucleotide sequence: TGTGCCAGCAGCGTATCAGGGTTTTCGGACACTGAAGCTTTCTTT.

J is TRBJ2-3 and V is TRBV4-1, with D unclear. The CDR3 length is 14 residues. Germline CDR1 reads MGHRA; CDR2 reads YSYEKL. V was clipped by 0 bases and J by 3 bases, with 7 bases between them. The CDR3 region has the DNA TGCGCCAGCAGCCAAGACTCCTTAACAGATACGCAGTATTTT. It yields the protein CASSQDSLTDTQYF.

The chain has TRBV3-1 (or the pseudogene TRBV3-2) and TRBJ2-7, with D possibly TRBD2 on 6 matching bases. Deletions cut 4 bases from V and 3 bases from J, with 10 bases between. This CDR3 has 13 amino acids. Looked up from germline, CDR1 is LGHDT and CDR2 is YNNKEL (reference sequence). The CDR3 sequence is CASSPGLIYEQYF. In DNA, the CDR3 is TGTGCCAGCAGCCCGGGACTTATCTACGAGCAGTACTTC.

Points on this clone: A junction end diverges from the germline sequence, so it may reflect a read error. This rearrangement joins TRBV28 to TRBJ2-6; D perhaps matches TRBD2 (6 bases). The germline V gene has CDR1 MDHEN and CDR2 SYDVKM. The CDR3 length is 15 residues. The CDR3: CASSTGGSGANVLTF. The CDR3 DNA reads as TGTGCCAGCAGTACCGGGGGATCTGGGGCCAACGTCCTGACTTTT.

This rearrangement joins TRBV2 to TRBJ2-2, with 8 bases aligning to TRBD2. Germline values: CDR1 SNHLY, CDR2 FYNNEI. V lost 6 bases, J lost 3 bases, and 6 bases stayed unmatched. The CDR3 has 15 amino acids. The CDR3 nucleotides read TGTGCCAGCAGGAACAGCGGGGGCCACACCGGGGAGCTGTTTTTT. Its translation is CASRNSGGHTGELFF.